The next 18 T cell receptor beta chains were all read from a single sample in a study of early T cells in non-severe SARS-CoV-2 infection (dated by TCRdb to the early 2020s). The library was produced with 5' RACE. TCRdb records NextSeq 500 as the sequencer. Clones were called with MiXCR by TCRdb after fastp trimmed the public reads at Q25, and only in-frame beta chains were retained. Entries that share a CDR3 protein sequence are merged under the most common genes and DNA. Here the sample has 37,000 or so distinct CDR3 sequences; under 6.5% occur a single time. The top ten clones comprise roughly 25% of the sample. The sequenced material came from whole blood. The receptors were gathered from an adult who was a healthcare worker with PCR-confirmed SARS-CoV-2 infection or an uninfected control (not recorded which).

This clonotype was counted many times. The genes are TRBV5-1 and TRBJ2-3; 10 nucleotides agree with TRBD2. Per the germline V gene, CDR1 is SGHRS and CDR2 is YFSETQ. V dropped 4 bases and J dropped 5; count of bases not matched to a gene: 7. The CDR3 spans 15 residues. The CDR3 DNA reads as TGCGCCAGCAGCCCAAGCGGGGGGGCCGAAGATACGCAGTATTTT. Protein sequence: CASSPSGGAEDTQYF.

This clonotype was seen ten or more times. For the CDR3, the DNA is TGTGCCAGCAGTATTATGGGAGGCTATAGCGTTTATAGCAATCAGCCCCAGCATTTT. Its protein product is CASSIMGGYSVYSNQPQHF. The chain employs TRBV28 and TRBJ1-5; D gene ambiguous. The CDR3 consists of 19 residues. V was trimmed by 5 bases and J by 0 bases, leaving 23 bases between them. Germline V gives CDR1 MDHEN, CDR2 SYDVKM.

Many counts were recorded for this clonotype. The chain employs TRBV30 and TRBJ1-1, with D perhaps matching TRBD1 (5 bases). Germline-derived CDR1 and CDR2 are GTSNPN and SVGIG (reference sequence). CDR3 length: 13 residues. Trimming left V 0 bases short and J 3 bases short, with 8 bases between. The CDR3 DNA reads TGTGCCTGGAGTGTATGGGGGGACACTGAAGCTTTCTTT. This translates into CAWSVWGDTEAFF.

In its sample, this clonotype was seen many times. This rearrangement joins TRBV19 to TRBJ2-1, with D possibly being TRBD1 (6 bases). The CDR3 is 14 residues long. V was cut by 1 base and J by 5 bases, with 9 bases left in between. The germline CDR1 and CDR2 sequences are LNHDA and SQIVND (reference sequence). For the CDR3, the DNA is TGTGCCAGTAGTATAGGGACAGTCCACAATGAGCAGTTCTTC. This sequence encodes CASSIGTVHNEQFF.

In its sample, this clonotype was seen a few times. CDR3 DNA: TGTGCCAGCAGGGTCCAGGACGTAGAAGGCTACACCTTC. The encoded protein is CASRVQDVEGYTF. J is TRBJ1-2 and V is TRBV2; no clear D gene. The V end was cut by 6 bases, the J end by 8 bases, with 16 bases between. Germline V gene data show CDR1 as SNHLY and CDR2 as FYNNEI. The length of the CDR3 is 13 residues.

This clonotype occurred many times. This chain's CDR3 is CASSLEGRGANYGYTF. In nucleotides, the CDR3 is TGTGCCAGCAGCTTAGAAGGGCGGGGAGCTAACTATGGCTACACCTTC. This chain connects TRBV11-3 to TRBJ1-2; D gene ambiguous. V lost 0 bases and J 0 bases, leaving 11 bases between the germline ends. Germline V CDR1 and CDR2: SGHNT, YENEEA. The CDR3 length is 16 residues. Full variable domain (rest looked up from reference TRBV11-3 and TRBJ1-2): EAGVVQSPRYKIIEKKQPVAFWCNPISGHNTLYWYLQNLGQGPELLIRYENEEAVDDSQLPKDRFSAERLKGVDSTLKIQPAELGDSAVYLCASSLEGRGANYGYTFGSGTRLTVV.

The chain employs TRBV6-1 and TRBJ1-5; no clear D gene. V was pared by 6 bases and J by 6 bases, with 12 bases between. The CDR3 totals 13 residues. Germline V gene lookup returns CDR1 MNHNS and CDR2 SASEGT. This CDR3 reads CASRGLAGQPQHF. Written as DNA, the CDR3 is TGTGCCAGCAGGGGCCTGGCCGGTCAGCCCCAGCATTTT.

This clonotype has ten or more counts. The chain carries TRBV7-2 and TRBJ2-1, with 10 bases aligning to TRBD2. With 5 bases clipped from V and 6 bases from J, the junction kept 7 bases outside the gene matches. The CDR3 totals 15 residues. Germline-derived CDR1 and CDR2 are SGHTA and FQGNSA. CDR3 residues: CASSLTSGNVNEQFF. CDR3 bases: TGTGCCAGCAGCCTCACTAGCGGGAACGTCAATGAGCAGTTCTTC.

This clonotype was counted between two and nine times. The CDR3 DNA follows: TGTGCCACCGGAGCGGGCCTAGGTGGAGATACGCAGTATTTT. Amino acid sequence: CATGAGLGGDTQYF. The chain carries TRBV24-1 and TRBJ2-3; maybe TRBD2 (6 bases). The ends were cut back, 9 bases at V and 5 bases at J, with 17 bases in the middle. CDR1 and CDR2 from the germline V gene are KGHDR and SFDVKD. This CDR3 contains 14 residues.

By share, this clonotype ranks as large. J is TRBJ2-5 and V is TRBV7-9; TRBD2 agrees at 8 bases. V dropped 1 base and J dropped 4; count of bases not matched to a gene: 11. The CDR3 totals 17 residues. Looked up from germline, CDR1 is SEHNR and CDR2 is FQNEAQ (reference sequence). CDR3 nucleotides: TGTGCCAGCAGCTTAGGGTCTGCGGGACTAGGGGCAGAGACCCAGTACTTC. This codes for CASSLGSAGLGAETQYF. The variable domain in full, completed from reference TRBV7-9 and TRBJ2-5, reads DTGVSQNPRHKITKRGQNVTFRCDPISEHNRLYWYRQTLGQGPEFLTYFQNEAQLEKSRLLSDRFSAERPKGSFSTLEIQRTEQGDSAMYLCASSLGSAGLGAETQYFGPGTRLLVL.

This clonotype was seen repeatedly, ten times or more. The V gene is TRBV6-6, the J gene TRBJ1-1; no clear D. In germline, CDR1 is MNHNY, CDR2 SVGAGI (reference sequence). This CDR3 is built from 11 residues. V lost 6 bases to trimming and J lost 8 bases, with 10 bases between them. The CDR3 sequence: CASSQETEAFF. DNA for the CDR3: TGTGCCAGCAGCCAAGAGACAGAAGCTTTCTTT.

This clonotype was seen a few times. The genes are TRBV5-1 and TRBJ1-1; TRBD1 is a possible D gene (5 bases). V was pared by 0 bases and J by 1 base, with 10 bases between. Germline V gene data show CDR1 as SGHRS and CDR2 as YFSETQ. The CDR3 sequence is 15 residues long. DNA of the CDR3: TGCGCCAGCAGCTTGGCCTGGGACCAGAACACTGAAGCTTTCTTT. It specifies CASSLAWDQNTEAFF.

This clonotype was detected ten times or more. The CDR3 DNA sequence: TGTGCCAGCAGCTTGGGTTCGACAGGCAATCAGCCCCAGCATTTT. It is translated as CASSLGSTGNQPQHF. The genes are TRBV5-5 and TRBJ1-5; D perhaps matches TRBD1 (5 bases). CDR3 size: 15 residues. The germline gives CDR1 SGHKS, CDR2 YYEKEE (reference sequence). The germline V and J ends were trimmed by 0 bases and 2 bases, with 9 bases remaining between them.

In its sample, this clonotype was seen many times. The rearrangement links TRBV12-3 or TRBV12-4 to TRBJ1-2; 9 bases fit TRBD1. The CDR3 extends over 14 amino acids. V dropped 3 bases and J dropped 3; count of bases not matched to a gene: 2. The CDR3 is CASSLGQGYYGYTF. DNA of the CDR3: TGTGCCAGCAGTTTGGGACAGGGCTACTATGGCTACACCTTC.

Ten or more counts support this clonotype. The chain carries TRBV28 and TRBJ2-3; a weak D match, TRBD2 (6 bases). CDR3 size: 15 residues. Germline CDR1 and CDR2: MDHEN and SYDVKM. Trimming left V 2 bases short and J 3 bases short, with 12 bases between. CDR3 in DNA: TGTGCCAGCAGTTTAAGGGGAGGACCTACAGATACGCAGTATTTT. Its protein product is CASSLRGGPTDTQYF. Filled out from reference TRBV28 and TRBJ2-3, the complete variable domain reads DVKVTQSSRYLVKRTGEKVFLECVQDMDHENMFWYRQDPGLGLRLIYFSYDVKMKEKGDIPEGYSVSREKKERFSLILESASTNQTSMYLCASSLRGGPTDTQYFGPGTRLTVL.

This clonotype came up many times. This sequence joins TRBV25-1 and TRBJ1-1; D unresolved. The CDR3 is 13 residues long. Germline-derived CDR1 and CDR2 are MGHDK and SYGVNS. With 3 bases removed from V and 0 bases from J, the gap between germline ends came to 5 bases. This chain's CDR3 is CASSEFVNTEAFF. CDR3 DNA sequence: TGTGCCAGCAGTGAGTTTGTGAACACTGAAGCTTTCTTT.

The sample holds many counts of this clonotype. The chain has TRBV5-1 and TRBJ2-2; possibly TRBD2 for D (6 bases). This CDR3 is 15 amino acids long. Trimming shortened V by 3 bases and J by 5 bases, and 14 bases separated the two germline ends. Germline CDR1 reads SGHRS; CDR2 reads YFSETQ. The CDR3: CASSSEGPGTGELFF. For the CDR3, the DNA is TGCGCCAGCAGCTCGGAGGGCCCTGGGACCGGGGAGCTGTTTTTT.

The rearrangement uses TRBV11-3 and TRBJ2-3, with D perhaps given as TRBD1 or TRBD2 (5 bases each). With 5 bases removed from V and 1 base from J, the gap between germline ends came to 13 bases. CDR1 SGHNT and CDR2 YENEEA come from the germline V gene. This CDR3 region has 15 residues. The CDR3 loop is CASSPRGVGTDTQYF. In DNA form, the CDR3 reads TGTGCCAGCAGCCCCCGAGGGGTCGGCACAGATACGCAGTATTTT. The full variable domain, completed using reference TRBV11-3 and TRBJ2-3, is EAGVVQSPRYKIIEKKQPVAFWCNPISGHNTLYWYLQNLGQGPELLIRYENEEAVDDSQLPKDRFSAERLKGVDSTLKIQPAELGDSAVYLCASSPRGVGTDTQYFGPGTRLTVL.